These 24 T cell receptor beta chains were sequenced from one sample in a study of blood T cell repertoires in COVID-19. TCRdb keeps only in-frame clones here, not all; method: immunoSEQ multiplex PCR. The sample shows around 160,000 clones, roughly 88% of them seen only once. The material sequenced was PBMCs or T cells enriched from blood (not recorded which). The receptors were gathered from a woman under 40 with acute COVID-19.

The rearrangement uses TRBV2 and TRBJ1-3; unclear D gene. Germline V gene data show CDR1 as SNHLY and CDR2 as FYNNEI. The CDR3 consists of 16 residues. Trimming removed 5 bases from V and 0 bases from J, with 14 bases in between. For the CDR3, the DNA is TGTGCCAGCAGTAGTCGGAGACCCTCCTCTGGAAACACCATATATTTT. Translation: CASSSRRPSSGNTIYF.

This chain joins TRBV27 and TRBJ1-1; D perhaps matches TRBD1 (6 bases). Germline-derived CDR1 and CDR2 are MNHEY and SMNVEV (reference sequence). V dropped 3 bases and J dropped 1 base, with 9 bases sitting between them. This CDR3 is 14 amino acids long. The CDR3 DNA reads TGTGCCAGCAGTTTTGGGGGCGCGAACACTGAAGCTTTCTTT. It is translated as CASSFGGANTEAFF.

The chain recombines TRBV7-2 with TRBJ1-2; unclear D gene. Per the germline V gene, CDR1 is SGHTA and CDR2 is FQGNSA. Trimming removed 0 bases from V and 5 bases from J, with 10 bases in between. The CDR3 is made up of 14 amino acids. CDR3 amino acids: CASSLARGEYGYTF. The CDR3 DNA is TGTGCCAGCAGCTTAGCTCGGGGAGAATATGGCTACACCTTC.

This chain connects TRBV3-1 (or the pseudogene TRBV3-2) to TRBJ2-2; 8 bases are a match to TRBD1. CDR3 length: 14 residues. CDR1 is LGHDT, CDR2 YNNKEL, per germline (reference sequence). V lost 2 bases and J lost 6; bases outside the gene matches: 2. This CDR3 is CASSQRQGSGELFF. Here the CDR3 DNA reads TGTGCCAGCAGCCAAAGACAGGGGTCCGGGGAGCTGTTTTTT.

This clone showed up just once. The chain has TRBV27 and TRBJ1-2; D call uncertain. With 3 bases removed from V and 4 bases from J, the gap between germline ends came to 12 bases. Germline V gene sequence: CDR1 MNHEY, CDR2 SMNVEV (reference sequence). The CDR3 length is 14 residues. DNA of the CDR3: TGTGCCAGCAGTTTGGACGCCGAGGGCTATGGCTACACCTTC. Translated, it gives CASSLDAEGYGYTF.

The count of this clone is one. J is TRBJ2-7 and V is TRBV28; 7 bases match TRBD1. CDR3 length: 13 residues. Germline trimming cut 5 bases from V and 2 bases from J; bases unmatched to any gene: 3. Germline V CDR1 and CDR2: MDHEN, SYDVKM. The CDR3 spells CASSRDSPYEQYF. CDR3 DNA: TGTGCCAGCAGTCGGGACAGCCCCTACGAGCAGTACTTC.

V is TRBV11-2 and J is TRBJ1-2; D might be TRBD1 (5 bases). In germline, CDR1 is SGHAT, CDR2 FQNNGV. Trimming shortened V by 5 bases and J by 0 bases, and 10 bases separated the two germline ends. CDR3 length: 14 residues. CDR3: CASSPGGSNYGYTF. In DNA, the CDR3 is TGTGCCAGCAGCCCCGGGGGATCTAACTATGGCTACACCTTC.

J is TRBJ1-5 and V is TRBV6-5; 9 positions agree with TRBD1. After removal of 6 bases from V and 4 bases from J, the junction contained 7 bases not matched to a gene. In germline, CDR1 is MNHEY, CDR2 SVGAGI. This CDR3 contains 15 residues. In DNA, the CDR3 is TGTGCCAGCAGCTCCGGGACAGGGTATAATCAGCCCCAGCATTTT. Protein product: CASSSGTGYNQPQHF.

The chain links TRBV10-3 to TRBJ1-1; 7 nucleotides line up with TRBD1. The CDR3 loop spans 13 amino acids. The V gene's germline CDR1 is ENHRY and CDR2 SYGVKD. The V gene end was trimmed by 10 bases and the J gene end by 1 base; junction bases not matched to a gene: 6. CDR3 nucleotides: TGTGCCACCACGGGACAGCCGAACACTGAAGCTTTCTTT. Amino acid sequence: CATTGQPNTEAFF.

V and J are TRBV5-1 and TRBJ2-7; no clear D. The CDR3 is 16 amino acids. Per germline, CDR1 SGHRS and CDR2 YFSETQ. V was pared by 0 bases and J by 0 bases, with 13 bases between. CDR3 loop: CASSLGHAISSYEQYF. In DNA form, the CDR3 reads TGCGCCAGCAGCTTGGGTCACGCGATCTCCTCCTACGAGCAGTACTTC.

V gene TRBV7-9 combines with J gene TRBJ2-2, with a weak D call TRBD2 (5 bases). Trimming left V 6 bases short and J 6 bases short, with 11 bases between. The germline V gene has CDR1 SEHNR and CDR2 FQNEAQ (reference sequence). The CDR3 length is 13 residues. For the CDR3, the DNA is TGTGCCAGCAGACGGACTGAGGCCGGGGAGCTGTTTTTT. Translating gives CASRRTEAGELFF.

CDR3 nucleotide sequence: TGTGCCAGCAGTTTGATAGGGGGCGCTCGAGGCTACACCTTC. Its translation is CASSLIGGARGYTF. The chain joins TRBV28 to TRBJ1-2; 7 positions match TRBD1. From germline, CDR1 is MDHEN and CDR2 SYDVKM. The CDR3 sequence is 14 residues long. With 3 bases clipped from V and 8 bases from J, the junction kept 9 bases outside the gene matches.

The V and J genes are TRBV28 and TRBJ1-5; D is undetermined. The germline gives CDR1 MDHEN, CDR2 SYDVKM. The V gene lost 1 base and the J gene lost 6 bases, with 16 bases spanning the gap. This CDR3 has 16 amino acids. The CDR3 sequence is CASSLYRSGISQPQHF. The CDR3 coding sequence is TGTGCCAGCAGTTTATATCGGTCGGGGATTTCTCAGCCCCAGCATTTT.

A few counts support this clone. The chain employs TRBV3-1 (or the pseudogene TRBV3-2) and TRBJ1-1; D ambiguous. Trimming removed 3 bases from V and 3 bases from J, with 8 bases in between. Germline V lookup: CDR1 LGHDT, CDR2 YNNKEL (reference sequence). There are 13 residues in the CDR3. The CDR3 loop reads CASSHEGYTEAFF. CDR3 nucleotide sequence: TGTGCCAGCAGCCATGAGGGCTACACTGAAGCTTTCTTT.

The rearrangement links TRBV27 to TRBJ2-1, with D possibly being TRBD2 (6 bases). The CDR3 spans 16 residues. Germline lookup yields CDR1 MNHEY and CDR2 SMNVEV (reference sequence). The V and J ends lost 7 bases and 4 bases respectively, with 20 bases between them. CDR3 protein: CASTPGGETRYNEQFF. The CDR3 DNA sequence: TGTGCCAGCACCCCAGGCGGGGAGACCCGATACAATGAGCAGTTCTTC.

This chain connects TRBV21-1 to TRBJ1-6; TRBD1 is the table's D call and was not checked against the DNA. TRBV21-1 is assigned pseudogene status. This CDR3 has 15 amino acids. This CDR3 is CASSLRDRARSPLHF. The CDR3 nucleotides read TGTGCCAGCAGCCTCCGGGACAGGGCTAGGTCACCCCTCCACTTT.

The V and J genes are TRBV5-4 and TRBJ2-2, with 9 nucleotides matching TRBD2. The CDR3 runs to 17 residues. J gave up 3 bases and V 0 bases, and 6 bases lay outside the gene matches. Germline lookup yields CDR1 SGHNT and CDR2 YYREEE (reference sequence). In DNA form, the CDR3 reads TGTGCCAGCAGCTTGGCCGGCGGGAGGGCCCACACCGGGGAGCTGTTTTTT. Amino acids: CASSLAGGRAHTGELFF.

V is TRBV4-2 and J is TRBJ2-7; a possible D gene is TRBD1 (6 bases). The germline V gene has CDR1 LGHNA and CDR2 YNFKEQ. Trimming pared 0 bases from V and 7 bases from J, leaving 22 bases between. The CDR3 is 17 residues long. CDR3 bases: TGTGCCAGCAGCCAAGATCGGTTTACAGGGAGATGGAGGGAGCAGTACTTC. Its protein product is CASSQDRFTGRWREQYF.

This clone was recorded once. CDR3 residues: CASKIRGAYNEQFF. Here the CDR3 DNA reads TGTGCCAGCAAGATCCGGGGGGCCTACAATGAGCAGTTCTTC. This rearrangement joins TRBV27 to TRBJ2-1, with 7 bases matching TRBD2. CDR1 and CDR2 (germline): MNHEY, SMNVEV (reference sequence). V trimming: 7 bases; J trimming: 2 bases; junction bases outside the gene matches: 5. The CDR3 consists of 14 residues.

V usage is TRBV27 and J usage is TRBJ2-3; D is possibly TRBD2 (8 bases). V was clipped by 4 bases and J by 6 bases, with 26 bases between them. Germline V CDR1 and CDR2: MNHEY, SMNVEV (reference sequence). The CDR3 contains 18 residues. This CDR3 is CASSSPPGGDSPIDTQYF. For the CDR3, the DNA is TGTGCCAGCAGTTCACCTCCCGGGGGGGACAGTCCCATTGATACGCAGTATTTT.

The chain links TRBV2 to TRBJ2-1; 8 bases match TRBD2. The V gene's germline CDR1 is SNHLY and CDR2 FYNNEI. This CDR3 is built from 12 residues. V trimming: 2 bases; J trimming: 15 bases; junction bases outside the gene matches: 6. The CDR3 DNA is TGTGCCAGCAGTGAACGCGGACTAGCCCCGTTCTTC. Amino acids: CASSERGLAPFF.

This sequence joins TRBV27 and TRBJ2-1; TRBD2 matches at 7 bases. This CDR3 has 16 amino acids. After removal of 3 bases from V and 2 bases from J, the junction contained 7 bases not matched to a gene. CDR1 MNHEY and CDR2 SMNVEV come from the germline V gene (reference sequence). The CDR3: CASSFAAGEAYNEQFF. The DNA of the CDR3 is TGTGCCAGCAGTTTCGCCGCGGGAGAGGCCTACAATGAGCAGTTCTTC.

V and J are TRBV7-9 and TRBJ1-5, with 7 bases aligning to TRBD1. The germline V gene encodes CDR1 SEHNR and CDR2 FQNEAQ (reference sequence). This CDR3 spans 13 amino acids. V trimming: 5 bases; J trimming: 7 bases; junction bases outside the gene matches: 5. The CDR3 DNA is TGTGCCAGCAGCGGGGACAGCCACCAGCCCCAGCATTTT. This sequence encodes CASSGDSHQPQHF.

The CDR3 spells CASTDRASGNTIYF. CDR3 sequence (DNA): TGTGCCAGCACCGACAGGGCCTCTGGAAACACCATATATTTT. The chain is built from TRBV7-2 and TRBJ1-3, with 7 bases lining up with TRBD1. The germline V gene has CDR1 SGHTA and CDR2 FQGNSA. The V gene end was trimmed by 7 bases and the J gene end by 0 bases; junction bases not matched to a gene: 3. This CDR3 contains 14 residues.